The rows below give T cell receptor beta chains drawn from one sample of a study of blood T cells in healthy people across ages. One entry per CDR3 protein results from TCRdb running MiXCR on the 5' RACE reads. The sample carries about 1 million distinct CDR3 sequences, around 43% recorded once. The sequencing input was blood. These receptors all stem from a woman aged 55-69 years in good health. The CDR3 runs from the conserved cysteine through the conserved F or W. Each record gives: D gene, J gene, V gene, clone size, CDR3 DNA, CDR3 protein. The D gene is left open where the match is weak. A row's size may be missing; if present it is once, few, many or a size class.

D gene: TRBD2; J gene: TRBJ2-3; V gene: TRBV19; clone size: NA; CDR3 DNA: TGTGCCAGTACCACGCCGGGACTAGCCTCTGTAGATACGCAGTATTTT; CDR3 protein: CASTTPGLASVDTQYF
D gene: NA; J gene: TRBJ2-3; V gene: TRBV5-1; clone size: NA; CDR3 DNA: TGCGCCAGCAGCTTGGCCCCAGGGAACACAGATACGCAGTATTTT; CDR3 protein: CASSLAPGNTDTQYF
D gene: NA; J gene: TRBJ2-1; V gene: TRBV12-3/TRBV12-4; clone size: NA; CDR3 DNA: TGTGCCAGCAGTCGTCTCCTAGCGAACAATGAGCAGTTCTTC; CDR3 protein: CASSRLLANNEQFF
D gene: NA; J gene: TRBJ2-5; V gene: TRBV12-3/TRBV12-4; clone size: NA; CDR3 DNA: TGTGCCAGCAGTTCTACAGTTGATTCGTACAATGAGCAGTACTTC; CDR3 protein: CASSSTVDSYNEQYF
D gene: TRBD2; J gene: TRBJ2-3; V gene: TRBV28; clone size: NA; CDR3 DNA: TGTGCCAGCATCACCCCGTTGGAGCGGGAGGGCCAAGATACGCAGTATTTT; CDR3 protein: CASITPLEREGQDTQYF
D gene: NA; J gene: TRBJ2-3; V gene: TRBV7-3; clone size: many; CDR3 DNA: TGCGCCAGCAGCCATGGAGATACGCAGTATTTT; CDR3 protein: CASSHGDTQYF
D gene: TRBD2; J gene: TRBJ2-1; V gene: TRBV20-1; clone size: few; CDR3 DNA: TGCAGTGCTAGGAAGCGGGAGGGCCGCAATGAGCAGTTCTTC; CDR3 protein: CSARKREGRNEQFF
D gene: TRBD1; J gene: TRBJ2-3; V gene: TRBV20-1; clone size: NA; CDR3 DNA: TGCAGTGCTGCGGACAGGTCGAAACCAACAGATACGCAGTATTTT; CDR3 protein: CSAADRSKPTDTQYF
D gene: NA; J gene: TRBJ2-1; V gene: TRBV9; clone size: once; CDR3 DNA: TGTGCCAGCAGCGAGAATAGCGGTGGGGATGAGCAGTTCTTC; CDR3 protein: CASSENSGGDEQFF
D gene: TRBD2; J gene: TRBJ2-3; V gene: TRBV7-2; clone size: NA; CDR3 DNA: TGTGCCAGCAGCTTACAGAGTAGCGGGAGAGGGGCAGATACGCAGTATTTT; CDR3 protein: CASSLQSSGRGADTQYF
D gene: TRBD1; J gene: TRBJ2-2; V gene: TRBV24-1; clone size: few; CDR3 DNA: TGTGCCACCAGTGATTCGGGACAGGGCACCGGGGAGCTGTTTTTT; CDR3 protein: CATSDSGQGTGELFF
D gene: TRBD1; J gene: TRBJ2-7; V gene: TRBV29-1; clone size: NA; CDR3 DNA: TGCAGCGTTGGTGGGCCAAGGACGACAGGGGTGCGCGAGCAGTACTTC; CDR3 protein: CSVGGPRTTGVREQYF
D gene: TRBD1; J gene: TRBJ2-1; V gene: TRBV4-1; clone size: NA; CDR3 DNA: TGCGCCAGCAGCCAAGGGGGACAGGGAGGCTACAATGAGCAGTTCTTC; CDR3 protein: CASSQGGQGGYNEQFF
D gene: NA; J gene: TRBJ2-7; V gene: TRBV11-1; clone size: NA; CDR3 DNA: TGTGCCAGCAGCTTACCACGGGTCTCTTCCCACGAGCAGTACTTC; CDR3 protein: CASSLPRVSSHEQYF
D gene: NA; J gene: TRBJ2-1; V gene: TRBV12-3/TRBV12-4; clone size: many; CDR3 DNA: TGTGCCAGCCTAAGCAGGAGCAATGAGCAGTTCTTC; CDR3 protein: CASLSRSNEQFF
D gene: TRBD1; J gene: TRBJ1-4; V gene: TRBV25-1; clone size: few; CDR3 DNA: TGTGCCAGCAGTGTTAAAACGGCCCGTACAGGGGGAGAACTGTTTTTT; CDR3 protein: CASSVKTARTGGELFF
D gene: TRBD1; J gene: TRBJ2-7; V gene: TRBV6-5; clone size: NA; CDR3 DNA: TGTGCCAGCAGCCCTCTGGGACAGGGGGCCTCCTACGAGCAGTACTTC; CDR3 protein: CASSPLGQGASYEQYF
D gene: TRBD1; J gene: TRBJ1-1; V gene: TRBV12-5; clone size: NA; CDR3 DNA: TGTGCTAGTGGGAGAAGGGACAGGGATCGAACTTTCTTT; CDR3 protein: CASGRRDRDRTFF
D gene: TRBD2; J gene: TRBJ2-7; V gene: TRBV28; clone size: NA; CDR3 DNA: TGTGCCAGCAGTATAAGCGGGATGTCCTACGAGCAGTACTTC; CDR3 protein: CASSISGMSYEQYF
D gene: NA; J gene: TRBJ2-1; V gene: TRBV7-8; clone size: many; CDR3 DNA: TGTGCCAGCAGCCCGGCCTCCTACAATGAGCAGTTCTTC; CDR3 protein: CASSPASYNEQFF
D gene: TRBD2; J gene: TRBJ2-5; V gene: TRBV28; clone size: few; CDR3 DNA: TGTGCCAGCAGTTTATCGGCGGGGGTGAGCGAGACCCAGTACTTC; CDR3 protein: CASSLSAGVSETQYF
D gene: NA; J gene: TRBJ2-5; V gene: TRBV6-5; clone size: NA; CDR3 DNA: TGTGCCAGCAGTTATGCAGGGATAGAGACCCAGTACTTC; CDR3 protein: CASSYAGIETQYF
D gene: TRBD2; J gene: TRBJ2-3; V gene: TRBV20-1; clone size: few; CDR3 DNA: TGCAGTGCTAGAACGTATCGGCTAGCGGGAGGGTCAGATACGCAGTATTTT; CDR3 protein: CSARTYRLAGGSDTQYF
D gene: NA; J gene: TRBJ1-6; V gene: TRBV28; clone size: NA; CDR3 DNA: TGTGCCAGCAGCCCCCACGGGGGGTCTGGGTCACCCCTCCACTTT; CDR3 protein: CASSPHGGSGSPLHF
D gene: NA; J gene: TRBJ2-7; V gene: TRBV20-1; clone size: NA; CDR3 DNA: TGCAGTGCTAGAGATGTAAACCCCGGGCTACGGGCTTACGAGCAGTACTTC; CDR3 protein: CSARDVNPGLRAYEQYF
D gene: TRBD2; J gene: TRBJ2-1; V gene: TRBV6-2/TRBV6-3; clone size: NA; CDR3 DNA: TGTGCCAGCCGTCACATAACTAGCGGGAGGACTGGGGAGCAGTTCTTC; CDR3 protein: CASRHITSGRTGEQFF
D gene: NA; J gene: TRBJ2-1; V gene: TRBV12-3/TRBV12-4; clone size: NA; CDR3 DNA: TGTGCCAGCAGGGTCTCAGCACCTTACAATGAGCAGTTCTTC; CDR3 protein: CASRVSAPYNEQFF
D gene: TRBD2; J gene: TRBJ2-1; V gene: TRBV24-1; clone size: NA; CDR3 DNA: TGTGCCACCAGTCCGGGAGGTGCTAAATTTGAGCAGTTCTTC; CDR3 protein: CATSPGGAKFEQFF
D gene: NA; J gene: TRBJ2-7; V gene: TRBV7-9; clone size: NA; CDR3 DNA: TGTGCCAGCAGAGTAGGGGCAGGCGAGCAGTACTTC; CDR3 protein: CASRVGAGEQYF
D gene: NA; J gene: TRBJ2-1; V gene: TRBV10-3; clone size: few; CDR3 DNA: TGTGCCATCAAACCTCTAGGCTCCTACAATGAGCAGTTCTTC; CDR3 protein: CAIKPLGSYNEQFF
D gene: TRBD2; J gene: TRBJ2-7; V gene: TRBV7-6; clone size: NA; CDR3 DNA: TGTGCCAGCAGCCCGAGGACTAGCCCCTCCTACGAGCAGTACTTC; CDR3 protein: CASSPRTSPSYEQYF
D gene: NA; J gene: TRBJ1-1; V gene: TRBV5-1; clone size: NA; CDR3 DNA: TGCGCCAGCAGCTTCCAGGGGAAGAACACTGAAGCTTTCTTT; CDR3 protein: CASSFQGKNTEAFF
D gene: TRBD2; J gene: TRBJ2-3; V gene: TRBV6-2/TRBV6-3; clone size: few; CDR3 DNA: TGTGCCAGCCGACTAGCGGGACCTCGGACAGATACGCAGTATTTT; CDR3 protein: CASRLAGPRTDTQYF
D gene: NA; J gene: TRBJ2-5; V gene: TRBV29-1; clone size: NA; CDR3 DNA: TGCAGCGTTAGCAGGGACGGAGAGACCCAGTACTTC; CDR3 protein: CSVSRDGETQYF
D gene: TRBD2; J gene: TRBJ2-7; V gene: TRBV6-6; clone size: NA; CDR3 DNA: TGTGCCAGCAGTTTCGACGGACCCGGGAGGGCCTACGAGCAGTACTTC; CDR3 protein: CASSFDGPGRAYEQYF
D gene: TRBD2; J gene: TRBJ2-3; V gene: TRBV7-6; clone size: many; CDR3 DNA: TGTGCCAGCAGCTTAGCGAGGACTAGCGGCTACACAGATACGCAGTATTTT; CDR3 protein: CASSLARTSGYTDTQYF
D gene: NA; J gene: TRBJ2-1; V gene: TRBV20-1; clone size: NA; CDR3 DNA: TGCAGTGCCTTCAGGGGGGGGCCTGAGCAGTTCTTC; CDR3 protein: CSAFRGGPEQFF
D gene: NA; J gene: TRBJ1-6; V gene: TRBV12-3/TRBV12-4; clone size: once; CDR3 DNA: TGTGCCAGCAGTTCAGGGCCCTATTACTCACCCCTCCACTTT; CDR3 protein: CASSSGPYYSPLHF
D gene: TRBD2; J gene: TRBJ2-3; V gene: TRBV28; clone size: NA; CDR3 DNA: TGTGCCAGCAGTGAGCGGGATATAGATACGCAGTATTTT; CDR3 protein: CASSERDIDTQYF
D gene: TRBD1; J gene: TRBJ2-7; V gene: TRBV7-9; clone size: few; CDR3 DNA: TGTGCCAGCAGCTTAGGGCGACAGGGGGCCTACGAGCAGTACTTC; CDR3 protein: CASSLGRQGAYEQYF
D gene: NA; J gene: TRBJ1-2; V gene: TRBV20-1; clone size: NA; CDR3 DNA: TGCAGTGCTAGAGAGAGCTGGGGCTATGGCTGCACCTTC; CDR3 protein: CSARESWGYGCTF
D gene: NA; J gene: TRBJ2-1; V gene: TRBV2; clone size: NA; CDR3 DNA: TGTGCCAGCAGTAAAGGGACTGAACTGTATCGGGAGCAGTTCTTC; CDR3 protein: CASSKGTELYREQFF
D gene: NA; J gene: TRBJ2-3; V gene: TRBV28; clone size: NA; CDR3 DNA: TGTGCCAGCAGTTCGGCCGGGGAGCACGGCACAGATACGCAGTATTTT; CDR3 protein: CASSSAGEHGTDTQYF
D gene: TRBD2; J gene: TRBJ2-7; V gene: TRBV3-1; clone size: NA; CDR3 DNA: TGTGCCAGCAGCCCCCGGGCAAGTAGACGAGCGGGAATCTACGAGCAGTACTTC; CDR3 protein: CASSPRASRRAGIYEQYF
D gene: TRBD2; J gene: TRBJ2-3; V gene: TRBV7-2; clone size: NA; CDR3 DNA: TGTGCCAGCACCCTTGGGACTAGGGGCCTCGCAGATACGCAGTATTTT; CDR3 protein: CASTLGTRGLADTQYF
D gene: NA; J gene: TRBJ2-5; V gene: TRBV10-3; clone size: few; CDR3 DNA: TGTGCCATCAAAGGTTTGCTAACGGAGACCCAGTACTTC; CDR3 protein: CAIKGLLTETQYF
D gene: TRBD1; J gene: TRBJ2-1; V gene: TRBV6-5; clone size: NA; CDR3 DNA: TGTGCCAACAGGATGACAGGGGGCGCGCTCGGGAATGAGCAGTTCTTC; CDR3 protein: CANRMTGGALGNEQFF
D gene: NA; J gene: TRBJ2-7; V gene: TRBV20-1; clone size: few; CDR3 DNA: TGCAGTGCTCTTGGCGGGGGCGGGTACGAGCAGTACTTC; CDR3 protein: CSALGGGGYEQYF
D gene: TRBD2; J gene: TRBJ2-3; V gene: TRBV27; clone size: NA; CDR3 DNA: TGTGCCAGCAGTGGCACTAGCGGGAGCCCAGATACGCAGTATTTT; CDR3 protein: CASSGTSGSPDTQYF